The 10 T cell receptor beta chains in this list originate from one sample, sequenced in a study of T-cell reconstitution after alpha-beta-depleted transplantation in children. Unique molecular identifiers were incorporated into the prepared TCRbeta library. TCRdb re-called the PCR reads with MiXCR, one entry per CDR3 protein. The sample carries 490,000 or so distinct CDR3 sequences, 10% recorded once. The specimen comprised PBMCs, sampled before TCRalphabeta/CD19-depleted stem cell transplant. The receptors derive from a child aged 2-15 years with inherited bone marrow failure, due to receive a stem cell transplant.

This clonotype was detected many times. The genes are TRBV12-3 or TRBV12-4 and TRBJ1-1; D call uncertain. This CDR3 comprises 12 residues. V was trimmed by 6 bases and J by 13 bases, leaving 18 bases between them. CDR3 DNA sequence: TGTGCCAGCAGGAAACCCCCCCAGTTTGTTTTCTTT. Its translation: CASRKPPQFVFF.

This clonotype has ten or more counts. The gene calls are TRBV5-1 and TRBJ2-1; D possibly uses TRBD1 or TRBD2 (6 bases each). Germline lookup yields CDR1 SGHRS and CDR2 YFSETQ. The V end was cut by 0 bases, the J end by 8 bases, with 15 bases between. The CDR3 totals 15 residues. The DNA of the CDR3 is TGCGCCAGCAGCTTGGCGGCCCGGGGGCTCGATGAGCAGTTCTTC. Amino acid sequence: CASSLAARGLDEQFF.

A note on this clonotype: This clone may be a read error of a much larger clone one base away. The J gene is TRBJ1-5, the V gene TRBV5-6, with unresolved D. Deletions cut 4 bases from V and 3 bases from J, with 8 bases between. The CDR3 length is 13 residues. Germline-derived CDR1 and CDR2 are SGHDT and YYEEEE. CDR3 nucleotide sequence: TGTGCCAGCAGCCCCGGAAACAATCAGCCCCAGCATTTT. It translates to CASSPGNNQPQHF.

At least ten counts were recorded for this clonotype. This rearrangement joins TRBV7-9 to TRBJ2-1, with 9 bases lining up with TRBD2. Looked up from germline, CDR1 is SEHNR and CDR2 is FQNEAQ (reference sequence). The trim removed 0 bases at V and 9 bases at J, leaving 0 bases unmatched. The CDR3 runs to 13 residues. This chain's CDR3 is CASSLAAGGEQFF. CDR3 sequence (DNA): TGTGCCAGCAGCTTAGCAGCGGGAGGTGAGCAGTTCTTC.

The chain recombines TRBV14 with TRBJ2-2; D is unclear. V dropped 4 bases and J dropped 6 bases, with 9 bases sitting between them. Germline CDR1 and CDR2: SGHDN and FVKESK. The CDR3 spans 13 residues. The DNA of the CDR3 is TGTGCCAGCAGCCCGATAGGCCCCGGGGAGCTGTTTTTT. Translation: CASSPIGPGELFF.

This rearrangement joins TRBV20-1 to TRBJ2-4; D remains ambiguous. The CDR3 totals 13 residues. The germline V gene has CDR1 DFQATT and CDR2 SNEGSKA (reference sequence). V was trimmed by 7 bases and J by 1 base, leaving 11 bases between them. CDR3: CSEVSRAKNIQYF. As DNA, the CDR3 is TGCAGTGAAGTTTCCCGGGCCAAAAACATTCAGTACTTC.

In its sample, this clonotype was seen a few times. V usage is TRBV21-1 and J usage is TRBJ2-7; the D call of TRBD1 is as the table states it, not checked on the DNA. TRBV21-1 corresponds to a pseudogene. The CDR3 runs 14 residues. DNA of the CDR3: TGTGCCAGCAGCAAAGAGACAGGGCTATGCGAGCAGTACTTC. This gives the protein CASSKETGLCEQYF.

This clonotype was seen a few times. V and J are TRBV20-1 and TRBJ2-3; no reliable D call. Trimming removed 5 bases from V and 0 bases from J, with 15 bases in between. The CDR3 is 15 residues long. Germline-derived CDR1 and CDR2 are DFQATT and SNEGSKA (reference sequence). The DNA of the CDR3 is TGCAGTGCTCAAACTCGGGTCAAGAGCACAGATACGCAGTATTTT. Protein sequence: CSAQTRVKSTDTQYF.

In this sample, this clonotype turned up a few times. The chain is built from TRBV5-5 and TRBJ1-1; 9 bases are shared with TRBD1. The ends lost 3 bases at V and 4 bases at J; junction bases unmatched: 13. The germline CDR1 and CDR2 sequences are SGHKS and YYEKEE (reference sequence). There are 17 residues in the CDR3. The chain's CDR3 is CASSSGQGPVMGTEAFF. The CDR3 nucleotides read TGTGCCAGCAGCTCCGGACAGGGGCCGGTCATGGGCACTGAAGCTTTCTTT.

This clonotype came up many times. J is TRBJ1-2 and V is TRBV12-3 or TRBV12-4; D is perhaps TRBD1 (5 bases). V was clipped by 3 bases and J by 6 bases, with 14 bases between them. This CDR3 spans 14 amino acids. The CDR3 nucleotides are TGTGCCAGCAGTTTTTCAGGGAATCCGCATGGCTACACCTTC. Its protein product is CASSFSGNPHGYTF.